This T cell receptor (beta chain) is from a study of blood T cell repertoires in COVID-19. Across the whole study: The United States, Italy and Spain were the sources of the acute and convalescent COVID-19 samples. Nucleic acid was either cDNA or gDNA, and it came from T cells, B-cell-depleted T cells, or PBMCs.

The J segment lost 7 bases and the V segment lost 10 bases, leaving 4 bases of the junction unmatched. The CDR3 length is 11 residues. Per the study methods: Amplification with reference gene primers provided the estimates of nucleated cell counts. Profiled with immunoSEQ multiplex PCR; TCRdb holds only in-frame clones, not every one. The D gene and trimming were derived from the DNA, and the V and J assignments and clone size from that table. The table includes 320,000 or so clones, 87% detected once. In assigning cohorts, the study relied on participant-reported clinical history. This clone has a single count.

The origin of this receptor is a woman in her twenties or thirties who had recovered from COVID-19. The V call is TRBV12-3 or TRBV12-4, the J call TRBJ2-1; 7 nucleotides line up with TRBD2. Sequenced: PBMCs or T cells enriched from blood (not recorded which). CDR3 nucleotides: TGTGCCACCGGGGGAGGGAATGAGCAGTTCTTC. This encodes CATGGGNEQFF.